This TCR beta chain was retrieved from a study of cytomegalovirus exposure and HLA in healthy donors. About the research overall: Earlier results showed 90 million to 130 million unique TCR beta sequences derived from roughly 180 million T cells. Within the Caucasian-associated ancestry cluster were more than 75% of the approximately 390 genotyped donors.

General study points: TCR beta V segments were, for the most part, productive about 87% or about 30% of the time in an earlier analysis. Later analysis showed TCR association rates varying by HLA locus, highest for DRB1 and lowest for HLA-C.

Germline V gene lookup returns CDR1 MNHNS and CDR2 SASEGT. The ends lost 7 bases at V and 4 bases at J; junction bases unmatched: 5. The CDR3 consists of 13 residues. The PCR was carried out with 60 Vbeta primers and 13 Jbeta primers. The protocol was immunoSEQ multiplex PCR, while the TCRdb copy is restricted to in-frame clones and leaves out a portion. The data contain 95,000 to 120,000 clones, roughly four fifths of them singletons. For this clone: The target antigen is unknown.

This rearrangement joins TRBV6-1 to TRBJ1-1, with 8 bases identical to TRBD1. The TCR comes from a woman in her late teens or twenties in good health and CMV-seronegative. Material for sequencing was PBMCs. The DNA of the CDR3 is TGTGCCAGCACCGAAACAGGGGGCACTGAAGCTTTCTTT. Its protein product is CASTETGGTEAFF.